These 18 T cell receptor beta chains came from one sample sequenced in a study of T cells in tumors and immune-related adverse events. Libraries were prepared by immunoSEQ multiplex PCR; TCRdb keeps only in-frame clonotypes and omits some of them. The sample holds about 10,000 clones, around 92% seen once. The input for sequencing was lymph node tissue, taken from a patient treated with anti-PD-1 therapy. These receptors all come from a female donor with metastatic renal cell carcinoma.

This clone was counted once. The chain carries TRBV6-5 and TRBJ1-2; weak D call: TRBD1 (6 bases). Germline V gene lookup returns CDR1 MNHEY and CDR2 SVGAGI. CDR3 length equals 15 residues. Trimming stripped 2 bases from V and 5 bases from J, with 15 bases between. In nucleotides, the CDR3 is TGTGCCAGCAGTTACCTGGGGGGCCCCTCGTATGGCTACACCTTC. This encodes CASSYLGGPSYGYTF.

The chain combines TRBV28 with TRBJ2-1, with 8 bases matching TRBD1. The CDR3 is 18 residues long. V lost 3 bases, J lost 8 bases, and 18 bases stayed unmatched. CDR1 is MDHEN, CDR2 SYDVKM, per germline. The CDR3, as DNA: TGTGCCAGCAGTTTCGGGGGTATTTCGTACAGGGGGTTCGATGAGCAGTTCTTC. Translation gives CASSFGGISYRGFDEQFF.

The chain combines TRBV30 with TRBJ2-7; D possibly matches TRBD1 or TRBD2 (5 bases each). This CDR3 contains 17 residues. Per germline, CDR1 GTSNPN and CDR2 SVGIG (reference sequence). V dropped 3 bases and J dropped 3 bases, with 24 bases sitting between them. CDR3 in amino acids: CAWSPPSGTRFGYEQYF. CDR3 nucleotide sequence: TGTGCCTGGAGCCCCCCGTCCGGGACCCGTTTCGGCTACGAGCAGTACTTC.

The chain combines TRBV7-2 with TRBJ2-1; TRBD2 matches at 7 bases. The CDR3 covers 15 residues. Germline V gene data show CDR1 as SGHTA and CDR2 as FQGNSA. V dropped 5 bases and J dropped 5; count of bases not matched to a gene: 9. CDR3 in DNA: TGTGCCAGCAGCAAGCTAGCGGATGGGAACAATGAGCAGTTCTTC. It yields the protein CASSKLADGNNEQFF.

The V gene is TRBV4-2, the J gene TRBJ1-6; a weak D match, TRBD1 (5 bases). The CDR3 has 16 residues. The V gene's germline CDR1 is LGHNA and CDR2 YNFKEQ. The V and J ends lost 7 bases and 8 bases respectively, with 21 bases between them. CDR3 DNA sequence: TGTGCCAGCAACTCGCCGGGGACGGAGGGATATTCACCCCTCCACTTT. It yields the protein CASNSPGTEGYSPLHF.

CDR3: CASRDQQNTEAFF. CDR3 sequence (DNA): TGCGCCAGCAGAGACCAACAGAACACTGAAGCTTTCTTT. The chain is built from TRBV10-1 and TRBJ1-1, with no clear D. Germline V CDR1 and CDR2: WNHNN, SYGVQD (reference sequence). Trimming cost V 6 bases and J 1 base, with 9 bases left between them. CDR3 size: 13 residues.

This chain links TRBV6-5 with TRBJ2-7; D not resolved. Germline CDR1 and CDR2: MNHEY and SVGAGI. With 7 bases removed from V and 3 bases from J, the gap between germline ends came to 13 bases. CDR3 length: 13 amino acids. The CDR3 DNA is TGTGCCAGCATTGTTCGTTTGGGCTACGAGCAGTACTTC. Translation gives CASIVRLGYEQYF.

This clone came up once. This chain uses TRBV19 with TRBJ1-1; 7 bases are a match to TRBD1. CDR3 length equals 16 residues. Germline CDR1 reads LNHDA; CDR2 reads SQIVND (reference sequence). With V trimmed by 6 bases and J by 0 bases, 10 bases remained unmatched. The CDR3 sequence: CASRRGPGFMNTEAFF. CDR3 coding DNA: TGTGCCAGTAGAAGGGGGCCGGGTTTTATGAACACTGAAGCTTTCTTT.

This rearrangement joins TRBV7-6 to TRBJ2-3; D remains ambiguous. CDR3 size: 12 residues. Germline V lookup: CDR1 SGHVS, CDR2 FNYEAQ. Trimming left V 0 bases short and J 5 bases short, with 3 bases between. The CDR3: CASSLAVDTQYF. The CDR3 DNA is TGTGCCAGCAGCTTAGCGGTAGATACGCAGTATTTT.

The CDR3 loop is CASSLSDEGETQYF. The CDR3 nucleotides read TGTGCCAGCAGTTTATCTGATGAGGGAGAGACCCAGTACTTC. The chain employs TRBV27 and TRBJ2-5; weak D call: TRBD2 (5 bases). Germline V gene lookup returns CDR1 MNHEY and CDR2 SMNVEV (reference sequence). The CDR3 consists of 14 residues. Trimming cost V 0 bases and J 4 bases, with 9 bases left between them.

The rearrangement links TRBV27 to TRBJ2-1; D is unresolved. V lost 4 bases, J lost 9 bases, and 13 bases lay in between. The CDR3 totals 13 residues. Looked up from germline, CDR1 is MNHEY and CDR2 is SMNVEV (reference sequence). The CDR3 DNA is TGTGCCAGCAGTTCAACCTGGACGGGTGAGCAGTTCTTC. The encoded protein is CASSSTWTGEQFF.

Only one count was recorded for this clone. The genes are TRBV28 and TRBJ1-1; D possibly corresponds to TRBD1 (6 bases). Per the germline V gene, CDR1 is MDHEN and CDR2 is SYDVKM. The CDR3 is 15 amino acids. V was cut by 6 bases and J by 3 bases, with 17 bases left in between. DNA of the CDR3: TGTGCCAGCAGGGCTAGCGCAGGGGCGCACACTGAAGCTTTCTTT. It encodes CASRASAGAHTEAFF.

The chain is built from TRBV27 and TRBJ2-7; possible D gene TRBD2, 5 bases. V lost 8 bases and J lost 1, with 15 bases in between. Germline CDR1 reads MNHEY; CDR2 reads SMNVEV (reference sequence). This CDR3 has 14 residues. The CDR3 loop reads CASAKAGSSYEQYF. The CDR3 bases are TGTGCCAGCGCCAAGGCGGGCAGTTCCTACGAGCAGTACTTC.

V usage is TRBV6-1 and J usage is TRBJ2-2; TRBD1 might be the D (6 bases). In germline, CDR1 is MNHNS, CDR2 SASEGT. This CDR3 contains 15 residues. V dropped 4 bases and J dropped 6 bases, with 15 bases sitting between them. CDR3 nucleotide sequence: TGTGCCAGCAGTGGTCGGGACACCCCATCCGGGGAGCTGTTTTTT. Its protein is CASSGRDTPSGELFF.

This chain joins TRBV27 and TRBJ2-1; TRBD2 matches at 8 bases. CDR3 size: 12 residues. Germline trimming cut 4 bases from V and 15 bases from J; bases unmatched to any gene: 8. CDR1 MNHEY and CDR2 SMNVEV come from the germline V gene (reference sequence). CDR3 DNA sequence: TGTGCCAGCAGTTCCCTCGGGGGGGGGCCGTTCTTC. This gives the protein CASSSLGGGPFF.

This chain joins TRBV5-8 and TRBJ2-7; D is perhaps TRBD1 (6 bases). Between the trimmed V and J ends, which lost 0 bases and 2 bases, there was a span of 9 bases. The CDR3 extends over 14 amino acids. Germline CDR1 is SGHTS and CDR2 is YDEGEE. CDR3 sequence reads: CASSLGDNPYEQYF. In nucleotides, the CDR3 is TGTGCCAGCAGCTTGGGGGACAATCCCTACGAGCAGTACTTC.

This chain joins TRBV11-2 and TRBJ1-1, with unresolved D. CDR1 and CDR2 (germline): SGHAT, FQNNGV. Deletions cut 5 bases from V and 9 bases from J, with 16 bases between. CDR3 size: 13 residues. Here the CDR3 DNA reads TGTGCCAGCAGCCCGTCCCCGGATAGCCAAGCTTTCTTT. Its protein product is CASSPSPDSQAFF.

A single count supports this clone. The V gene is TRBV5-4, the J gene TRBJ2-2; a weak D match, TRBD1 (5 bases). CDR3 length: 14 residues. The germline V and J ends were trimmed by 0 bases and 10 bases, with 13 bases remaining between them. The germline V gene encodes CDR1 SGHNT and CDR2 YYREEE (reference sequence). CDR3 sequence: CASSLEAGSEELFF. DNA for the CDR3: TGTGCCAGCAGCTTGGAGGCAGGGTCCGAGGAGCTGTTTTTT.